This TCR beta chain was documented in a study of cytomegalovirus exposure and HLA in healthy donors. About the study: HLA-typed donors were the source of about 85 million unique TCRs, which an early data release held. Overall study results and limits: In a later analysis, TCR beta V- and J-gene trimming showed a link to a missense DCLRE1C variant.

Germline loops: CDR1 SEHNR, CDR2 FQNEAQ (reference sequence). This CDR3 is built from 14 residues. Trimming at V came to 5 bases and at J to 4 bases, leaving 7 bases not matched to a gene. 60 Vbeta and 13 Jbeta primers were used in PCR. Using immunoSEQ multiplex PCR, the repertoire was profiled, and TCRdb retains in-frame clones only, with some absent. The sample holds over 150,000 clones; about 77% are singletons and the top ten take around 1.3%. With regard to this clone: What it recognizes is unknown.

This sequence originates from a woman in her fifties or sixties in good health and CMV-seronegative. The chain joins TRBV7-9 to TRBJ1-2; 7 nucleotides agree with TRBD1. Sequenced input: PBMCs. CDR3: CASSPPGQPYGYTF. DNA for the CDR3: TGTGCCAGCAGCCCGCCGGGACAGCCCTATGGCTACACCTTC.